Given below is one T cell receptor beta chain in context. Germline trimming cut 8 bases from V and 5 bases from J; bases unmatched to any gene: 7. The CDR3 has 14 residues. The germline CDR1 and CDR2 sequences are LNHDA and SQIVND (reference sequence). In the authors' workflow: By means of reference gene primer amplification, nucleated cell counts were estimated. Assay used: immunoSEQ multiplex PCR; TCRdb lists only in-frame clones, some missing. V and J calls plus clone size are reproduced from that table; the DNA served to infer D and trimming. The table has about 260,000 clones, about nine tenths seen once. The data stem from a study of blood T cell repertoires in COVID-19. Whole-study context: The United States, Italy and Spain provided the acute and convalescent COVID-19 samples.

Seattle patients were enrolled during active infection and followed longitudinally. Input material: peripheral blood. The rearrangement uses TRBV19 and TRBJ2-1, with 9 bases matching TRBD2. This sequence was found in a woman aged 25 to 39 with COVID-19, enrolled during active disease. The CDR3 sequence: CASHSGRDHNEQFF. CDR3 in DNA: TGTGCCAGTCATAGCGGGAGAGACCACAATGAGCAGTTCTTC. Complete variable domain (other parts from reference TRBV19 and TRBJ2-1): DGGITQSPKYLFRKEGQNVTLSCEQNLNHDAMYWYRQDPGQGLRLIYYSQIVNDFQKGDIAEGYSVSREKKESFPLTVTSAQKNPTAFYLCASHSGRDHNEQFFGPGTRLTVL.